These 15 T cell receptor beta chains were sequenced from one sample in a study of shared clonotypes between healthy human individuals. The repertoire was sequenced with immunoSEQ multiplex PCR; TCRdb's copy has only in-frame clones and lacks some. This table holds about 1 million clones, around 76% found once. Material: memory CD4+ T cells sorted from blood. Regarding subset: CD45RA-negative fraction. The receptors shown here come from a man younger than 35 in good health.

This clone was seen a few times. The J gene is TRBJ1-5, the V gene TRBV9; 7 bases match TRBD1. J lost 1 base, V lost 5 bases, and 3 bases had no gene match. The CDR3 is 14 amino acids. Germline assignment: CDR1 SGDLS and CDR2 YYNGEE. The CDR3 coding sequence is TGTGCCAGCAGTCCGGGACAGAGCAATCAGCCCCAGCATTTT. Amino acid sequence: CASSPGQSNQPQHF.

V is TRBV28 and J is TRBJ1-5, with D possibly being TRBD1 (5 bases). The V end was cut by 1 base, the J end by 4 bases, with 11 bases between. Germline V lookup: CDR1 MDHEN, CDR2 SYDVKM. There are 15 residues in the CDR3. The CDR3 DNA sequence: TGTGCCAGCAGTTTATTCTGGGACTCTAATCAGCCCCAGCATTTT. Translation gives CASSLFWDSNQPQHF. The whole variable domain, filled in from reference TRBV28 and TRBJ1-5, reads DVKVTQSSRYLVKRTGEKVFLECVQDMDHENMFWYRQDPGLGLRLIYFSYDVKMKEKGDIPEGYSVSREKKERFSLILESASTNQTSMYLCASSLFWDSNQPQHFGDGTRLSIL.

The chain joins TRBV6-6 to TRBJ2-7, with a tentative D call TRBD1 (7 bases). This CDR3 region has 13 residues. Germline-derived CDR1 and CDR2 are MNHNY and SVGAGI (reference sequence). Trimming took off 10 bases at V and 3 bases at J, with 16 bases between the two ends. CDR3 loop: CATSGQEGYEQYF. The CDR3, as DNA: TGTGCCACCTCCGGACAGGAGGGCTACGAGCAGTACTTC.

The chain combines TRBV15 with TRBJ1-3, with D maybe TRBD1 (5 bases). Trimming shortened V by 8 bases and J by 2 bases, and 13 bases separated the two germline ends. This CDR3 is 14 amino acids long. Germline V gene lookup returns CDR1 LNHNV and CDR2 YYDKDF (reference sequence). The DNA of the CDR3 is TGTGCCACCCTTGATTCACAGGCTGGAAACACCATATATTTT. The encoded protein is CATLDSQAGNTIYF.

This sequence joins TRBV19 and TRBJ1-5; D remains unclear. The germline gives CDR1 LNHDA, CDR2 SQIVND (reference sequence). The V end was cut by 1 base, the J end by 1 base, with 8 bases between. The CDR3 covers 15 residues. Here the CDR3 DNA reads TGTGCCAGTAGTATAGTACAGCTAAGCAATCAGCCCCAGCATTTT. Encoded protein: CASSIVQLSNQPQHF.

This sequence joins TRBV5-1 and TRBJ2-1; TRBD2 matches 9 bases. This CDR3 spans 15 amino acids. V was clipped by 5 bases and J by 10 bases; unmatched bases: 13. Germline V CDR1 and CDR2: SGHRS, YFSETQ. The chain's CDR3 is CASRNLPGLADEQFF. The CDR3 nucleotides read TGCGCCAGCAGAAATCTACCGGGACTAGCAGACGAGCAGTTCTTC.

The chain joins TRBV15 to TRBJ2-2; possible D gene TRBD1, 6 bases. V was clipped by 8 bases and J by 1 base, with 14 bases between them. CDR1 is LNHNV and CDR2 is YYDKDF in the germline V gene (reference sequence). This CDR3 is 15 amino acids long. CDR3 bases: TGTGCCACCGAACCTGACAGGCGGAACACCGGGGAGCTGTTTTTT. Protein sequence: CATEPDRRNTGELFF.

CDR3 sequence reads: CASSWTGSSSYNEQFF. The CDR3 DNA reads TGCGCCAGCAGCTGGACAGGGTCTAGCTCCTACAATGAGCAGTTCTTC. The chain joins TRBV5-1 to TRBJ2-1; 8 bases agree with TRBD1. With 3 bases clipped from V and 0 bases from J, the junction kept 5 bases outside the gene matches. The CDR3 runs to 16 residues. CDR1 is SGHRS and CDR2 is YFSETQ in the germline V gene. Looking up the rest from reference TRBV5-1 and TRBJ2-1 gives the full variable domain: KAGVTQTPRYLIKTRGQQVTLSCSPISGHRSVSWYQQTPGQGLQFLFEYFSETQRNKGNFPGRFSGRQFSNSRSEMNVSTLELGDSALYLCASSWTGSSSYNEQFFGPGTRLTVL.

The genes are TRBV29-1 and TRBJ1-2; D remains unclear. This CDR3 region has 12 residues. Germline lookup yields CDR1 SQVTM and CDR2 ANQGSEA. V lost 8 bases, J lost 2 bases, and 12 bases lay in between. The CDR3 sequence is CSFWTGNYGYTF. CDR3 in DNA: TGCAGCTTCTGGACGGGCAACTATGGCTACACCTTC.

The chain links TRBV19 to TRBJ2-5; D gene uncertain. The length of the CDR3 is 13 residues. Per the germline V gene, CDR1 is LNHDA and CDR2 is SQIVND (reference sequence). Trimming cost V 4 bases and J 4 bases, with 10 bases left between them. DNA for the CDR3: TGTGCCAGTAGTACACTTTTTCCAGAGACCCAGTACTTC. Protein sequence: CASSTLFPETQYF.

The gene calls are TRBV29-1 and TRBJ1-2; 7 nucleotides agree with TRBD1. The V gene end was trimmed by 6 bases and the J gene end by 4 bases; junction bases not matched to a gene: 8. From germline, CDR1 is SQVTM and CDR2 ANQGSEA. This CDR3 spans 13 amino acids. CDR3 amino acids: CSVETGFGYGYTF. Written as DNA, the CDR3 is TGCAGCGTAGAGACAGGGTTTGGCTATGGCTACACCTTC.

The CDR3 DNA reads TGCGCCAGCAGCCAAGATAGGCTTAGCCAAGAGACCCAGTACTTC. It specifies CASSQDRLSQETQYF. The V gene is TRBV4-3, the J gene TRBJ2-5; D is ambiguous. Germline V gene data show CDR1 as LGHNA and CDR2 as YSLEER. V lost 0 bases to trimming and J lost 1 base, with 9 bases between them. The CDR3 runs to 15 residues.

The genes are TRBV18 and TRBJ2-3, with D possibly called TRBD1 or TRBD2 (5 bases each). Between the trimmed V and J ends, which lost 1 base and 1 base, there was a span of 9 bases. CDR3 length: 15 amino acids. Germline CDR1 is KGHSH and CDR2 is LQKENI. CDR3 nucleotide sequence: TGTGCCAGCTCACCACGAGAGGGGCGCACAGATACGCAGTATTTT. This gives the protein CASSPREGRTDTQYF.

The CDR3 DNA reads TGTGCCAGCAGTGAGGAAAGAAGGGGGCGTTCACCCCTCCACTTT. This codes for CASSEERRGRSPLHF. The rearrangement links TRBV6-1 to TRBJ1-6; 7 nucleotides line up with TRBD1. Germline values: CDR1 MNHNS, CDR2 SASEGT. Losses at the gene ends were 3 bases for V and 9 bases for J; bases not matched to a gene: 8. The CDR3 is made up of 15 amino acids.

The chain combines TRBV5-4 with TRBJ2-7, with D possibly TRBD1 on 6 matching bases. The CDR3 contains 15 residues. The V end lost 4 bases, the J end lost 5 bases, and 19 bases lay between the germline ends. The germline V gene encodes CDR1 SGHNT and CDR2 YYREEE (reference sequence). The CDR3 loop reads CASSPLGGVTHEQYF. CDR3 nucleotides: TGTGCCAGCAGCCCACTAGGGGGAGTAACCCACGAGCAGTACTTC. Together with reference TRBV5-4 and TRBJ2-7, the CDR3 gives the full variable domain: ETGVTQSPTHLIKTRGQQVTLRCSSQSGHNTVSWYQQALGQGPQFIFQYYREEENGRGNFPPRFSGLQFPNYSSELNVNALELDDSALYLCASSPLGGVTHEQYFGPGTRLTVT.